The 12 T cell receptor beta chains given below trace back to one sample, sequenced in a study of blood T cell repertoires in COVID-19. Clones were sequenced by immunoSEQ multiplex PCR, and TCRdb holds only the in-frame ones, with some missing. The sample contains about 200,000 clones, about 83% of which appear only once. What was sequenced was peripheral blood. The receptors derive from a woman between 45 and 60 years old with acute or convalescent COVID-19.

This clone was seen only a few times. The rearrangement links TRBV5-6 to TRBJ2-5, with TRBD2 identical over 9 bases. The CDR3 is 16 residues long. V dropped 3 bases and J dropped 5; count of bases not matched to a gene: 11. From germline, CDR1 is SGHDT and CDR2 YYEEEE. The CDR3 coding sequence is TGTGCCAGCAGCTGGGGCTGGATAGCGGGAGTGGAGACCCAGTACTTC. It specifies CASSWGWIAGVETQYF.

This rearrangement joins TRBV7-3 to TRBJ2-3, with no clear D. With 5 bases removed from V and 4 bases from J, the gap between germline ends came to 13 bases. Germline V gene sequence: CDR1 SGHTA, CDR2 FQGTGA. The CDR3 is 14 residues long. The CDR3 loop reads CASSRGGGADTQYF. Here the CDR3 DNA reads TGTGCCAGCAGCCGCGGTGGCGGAGCAGATACGCAGTATTTT.

The CDR3 bases are TGCGCCAGCAGTGACGGGAATGAGCAGTTCTTC. Amino acid sequence: CASSDGNEQFF. V usage is TRBV10-1 and J usage is TRBJ2-1; the D is unclear. This CDR3 is built from 11 residues. The germline V gene has CDR1 WNHNN and CDR2 SYGVQD (reference sequence). The V end was cut by 3 bases, the J end by 7 bases, with 4 bases between.

The gene calls are TRBV25-1 and TRBJ2-1; 7 bases match TRBD1. V was pared by 5 bases and J by 5 bases, with 9 bases of the junction left unmatched. This CDR3 region has 15 residues. Germline V gene data show CDR1 as MGHDK and CDR2 as SYGVNS. CDR3 protein: CASSPPLQGNNEQFF. In DNA, the CDR3 is TGTGCCAGCAGTCCCCCCTTACAGGGGAACAATGAGCAGTTCTTC.

Only a few counts were recorded for this clone. The chain joins TRBV6-6 to TRBJ1-1; weak D call: TRBD1 (6 bases). V lost 1 base to trimming and J lost 2 bases, with 14 bases between them. The CDR3 covers 16 residues. CDR1 and CDR2 from the germline V gene are MNHNY and SVGAGI (reference sequence). The CDR3 protein is CASSYFKGGVNTEAFF. The DNA for the CDR3 is TGTGCCAGCAGTTACTTCAAAGGGGGGGTAAACACTGAAGCTTTCTTT.

The table lists this clone with a few counts. The gene calls are TRBV3-1 (or the pseudogene TRBV3-2) and TRBJ2-7; tentative D call: TRBD2 (6 bases). Germline V gene sequence: CDR1 LGHDT, CDR2 YNNKEL (reference sequence). CDR3 length: 16 residues. V dropped 8 bases and J dropped 0 bases, with 20 bases sitting between them. In DNA, the CDR3 is TGTGCCAGCGGGAGGAGCGACCTGAGGAGCTCCTACGAGCAGTACTTC. It yields the protein CASGRSDLRSSYEQYF.

The genes are TRBV6-1 and TRBJ2-2, with TRBD2 matching over 13 bases. V lost 3 bases and J lost 6; bases outside the gene matches: 7. CDR1 MNHNS and CDR2 SASEGT come from the germline V gene. The CDR3 runs 17 residues. CDR3 nucleotide sequence: TGTGCCAGCAGTGAGGGGACTAGCGGGATAGGGTCCGGGGAGCTGTTTTTT. As protein: CASSEGTSGIGSGELFF.

J is TRBJ1-2 and V is TRBV28; 8 positions match TRBD1. This CDR3 has 13 amino acids. V lost 5 bases to trimming and J lost 4 bases; unmatched junction nucleotides: 3. Germline V gene lookup returns CDR1 MDHEN and CDR2 SYDVKM. CDR3 coding DNA: TGTGCCAGCAGTGTCGACAGGGGCTATGGCTACACCTTC. Encoded protein: CASSVDRGYGYTF.

This chain joins TRBV3-1 (or the pseudogene TRBV3-2) and TRBJ1-1, with D possibly being TRBD1 (6 bases). V was trimmed by 2 bases and J by 6 bases, leaving 13 bases between them. CDR3 length equals 14 residues. CDR1 and CDR2 from the germline V gene are LGHDT and YNNKEL (reference sequence). CDR3 sequence: CASSQKGGAPEAFF. CDR3 in DNA: TGTGCCAGCAGCCAAAAGGGGGGGGCCCCTGAAGCTTTCTTT.

The V and J genes are TRBV15 and TRBJ2-1; TRBD2 agrees at 8 bases. V gave up 5 bases and J gave up 2 bases; unmatched junction bases: 5. Germline-derived CDR1 and CDR2 are LNHNV and YYDKDF (reference sequence). The CDR3 loop spans 15 amino acids. The CDR3 nucleotides read TGTGCCACCAGCTTAACAGCGGGGGCCTACAATGAGCAGTTCTTC. It translates to CATSLTAGAYNEQFF. Drawing the rest from reference TRBV15 and TRBJ2-1, the complete variable domain is DAMVIQNPRYQVTQFGKPVTLSCSQTLNHNVMYWYQQKSSQAPKLLFHYYDKDFNNEADTPDNFQSRRPNTSFCFLDIRSPGLGDTAMYLCATSLTAGAYNEQFFGPGTRLTVL.

This rearrangement joins TRBV5-1 to TRBJ2-5; tentative D call: TRBD2 (6 bases). The V gene's germline CDR1 is SGHRS and CDR2 YFSETQ. V lost 6 bases, J lost 0 bases, and 24 bases lay in between. CDR3 length: 18 amino acids. In DNA form, the CDR3 reads TGCGCCAGCACCAAAGACCCCCTGGCGGGACGGTACCAAGAGACCCAGTACTTC. Amino acids: CASTKDPLAGRYQETQYF.

The genes are TRBV11-3 and TRBJ1-2, with 12 nucleotides matching TRBD1. The germline gives CDR1 SGHNT, CDR2 YENEEA. This CDR3 contains 18 residues. Germline trimming cut 0 bases from V and 6 bases from J; bases unmatched to any gene: 11. The CDR3 is CASSLEGIGTGGQDGYTF. In nucleotides, the CDR3 is TGTGCCAGCAGCTTAGAGGGGATCGGGACAGGGGGCCAGGATGGCTACACCTTC.